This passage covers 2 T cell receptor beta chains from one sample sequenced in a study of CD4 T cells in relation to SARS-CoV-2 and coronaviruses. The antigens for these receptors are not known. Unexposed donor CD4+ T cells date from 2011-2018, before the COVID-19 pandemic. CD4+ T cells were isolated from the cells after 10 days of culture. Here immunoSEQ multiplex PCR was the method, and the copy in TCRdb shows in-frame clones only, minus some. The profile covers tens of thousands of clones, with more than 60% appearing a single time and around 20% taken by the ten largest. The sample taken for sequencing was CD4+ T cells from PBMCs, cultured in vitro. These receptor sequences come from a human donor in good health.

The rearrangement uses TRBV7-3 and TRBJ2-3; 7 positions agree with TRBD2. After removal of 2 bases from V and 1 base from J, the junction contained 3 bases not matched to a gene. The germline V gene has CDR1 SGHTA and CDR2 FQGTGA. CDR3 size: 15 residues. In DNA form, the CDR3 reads TGTGCCAGCAGCTTAGCGGGAGTGGGCACAGATACGCAGTATTTT. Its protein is CASSLAGVGTDTQYF.

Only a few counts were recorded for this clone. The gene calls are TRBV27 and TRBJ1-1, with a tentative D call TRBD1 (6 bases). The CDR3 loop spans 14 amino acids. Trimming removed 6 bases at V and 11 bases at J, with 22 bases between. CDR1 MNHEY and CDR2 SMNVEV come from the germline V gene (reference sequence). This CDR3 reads CASSLSRGKGWAFF. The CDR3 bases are TGTGCCAGCAGCCTATCTAGGGGGAAGGGATGGGCTTTCTTT.